This is a list of T cell receptor beta chains from one sample in a study of post-analysis software for immune sequencing data. TCRdb re-called the PCR reads through MiXCR, storing one row per CDR3 protein. Seen here are some 700,000 distinct CDR3 sequences, 55% to 70% observed once, and the top ten hold about 11%. Sequenced: blood. These receptor sequences come from a girl aged 2-10 years with multiple sclerosis. The CDR3 runs from the conserved cysteine through the conserved F or W. D genes are given only for firm matches. Size values are once, few and many counts, or a class for expanded clones, and some rows have none.

TRBV29-1	TRBJ2-1	TRBD2	few	11	TGCAGCGCAGGACTAGCCTATGAGCAGTTCTTC	CSAGLAYEQFF
TRBV12-3/TRBV12-4	TRBJ2-1	.	.	11	TGTGCCAGTCGACAGAACAATGAGCAGTTCTTC	CASRQNNEQFF
TRBV20-1	TRBJ2-5	TRBD2	.	16	TGCAGTGCTAGAGACCATCACCGGGGGGGGCAAGAGACCCAGTACTTC	CSARDHHRGGQETQYF
TRBV6-5	TRBJ2-1	.	.	15	TGTGCCAGCAGTTACTCAGGTGGGAGAAACCATGAGCAGTTCTTC	CASSYSGGRNHEQFF
TRBV20-1	TRBJ2-3	TRBD2	.	21	TGCAGTGCACCTCGTACCTTTAGCGGGATGGAACCCTCCGACCACACAGATACGCAGTATTTT	CSAPRTFSGMEPSDHTDTQYF
TRBV7-9	TRBJ1-5	.	.	17	TGTGCCAGCAGCTTAGTAGGGCTCGCCAGGGAGGACCAGCCCCAGCATTTT	CASSLVGLAREDQPQHF
TRBV10-3	TRBJ2-3	TRBD2	.	18	TGTGCCATCAGTGCGCGAGCGGGGGGCAGGATTAACACAGATACGCAGTATTTT	CAISARAGGRINTDTQYF
TRBV20-1	TRBJ2-1	.	.	12	TGCAGTGCTAGAGAGGGGGCGTATGAGCAGTTCTTC	CSAREGAYEQFF
TRBV7-7	TRBJ2-5	.	few	15	TGTGCTAGCAGCTTAAGGACGGGAGTGGGGGAGACCCAGTACTTC	CASSLRTGVGETQYF
TRBV7-6	TRBJ2-1	.	.	12	TGTGCCAGCAGCTCGATAGGCAATGAGCAGTTCTTC	CASSSIGNEQFF
TRBV30	TRBJ2-3	TRBD1	.	14	TGTGCCTGGAGTGTAACAGGGGTCCCAGATACGCAGTATTTT	CAWSVTGVPDTQYF
TRBV12-3/TRBV12-4	TRBJ2-4	.	few	13	TGTGCCATCGCCCCTATAGACAAAAACATTCAGTACTTC	CAIAPIDKNIQYF
TRBV25-1	TRBJ2-3	.	.	12	TGTGCCAGCAGTGAAGCCCAGAATACGCAGTATTTT	CASSEAQNTQYF
TRBV12-3/TRBV12-4	TRBJ2-7	.	few	14	TGTGCCAGCAGTTCCTCGGAAGGTTCCTACGAGCAGTACTTC	CASSSSEGSYEQYF
TRBV20-1	TRBJ2-1	TRBD2	once	16	TGCAGTGCTAGAGATCAGCGGAGCGGGAACTACAATGAGCAGTTCTTC	CSARDQRSGNYNEQFF
TRBV6-6	TRBJ2-3	.	.	13	TGTGCCAGCAGTTACGTCCGGGCAGATACGCAGTATTTT	CASSYVRADTQYF
TRBV12-5	TRBJ2-5	.	few	14	TGTGCTAGTGGTCCCTCGACTACTCAAGAGACCCAGTACTTC	CASGPSTTQETQYF
TRBV6-5	TRBJ2-2	.	.	15	TGTGCCAGCGCTAGCTTAATACTGGGCACCGGGGAGCTGTTTTTT	CASASLILGTGELFF
TRBV4-2	TRBJ2-1	TRBD2	.	15	TGTGCCAGCAGCCAAGATAGGACTAGCGGGGGCCAGATGTTCTTC	CASSQDRTSGGQMFF